This TCR beta chain was sequenced for a study of blood T cell repertoires in COVID-19. Under the authors' procedure: The authors estimated nucleated cell counts from reference gene primer amplification. Using immunoSEQ multiplex PCR, the repertoire was profiled, and TCRdb retains in-frame clones only, with some absent. The V and J calls and clone size were taken over from that table, and D and trimming were inferred from the DNA. The data show under 200,000 clones, with roughly 82% seen just once and under 6.5% held by the top ten. The germline V gene encodes CDR1 MNHNS and CDR2 SASEGT. The CDR3 spans 14 residues. Trimming left V 2 bases short and J 7 bases short, with 12 bases between.

The source material was PBMCs or T cells enriched from blood (not recorded which). The chain joins TRBV6-1 to TRBJ1-5, with D hard to call. The receptor was derived from a woman aged 60-75 years with acute COVID-19. The CDR3 reads CASSESRVRQPQHF. DNA of the CDR3: TGTGCCAGCAGTGAATCGAGGGTGCGACAGCCCCAGCATTTT.